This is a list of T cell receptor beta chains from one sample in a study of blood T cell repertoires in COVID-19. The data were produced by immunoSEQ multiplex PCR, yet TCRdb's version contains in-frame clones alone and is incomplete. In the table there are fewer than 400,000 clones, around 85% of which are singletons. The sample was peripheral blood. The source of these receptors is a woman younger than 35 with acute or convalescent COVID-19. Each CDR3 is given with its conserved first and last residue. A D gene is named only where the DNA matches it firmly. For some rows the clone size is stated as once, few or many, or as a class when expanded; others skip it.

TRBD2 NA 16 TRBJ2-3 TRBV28 CASSLGLAGGIDTQYF TGTGCCAGCAGTTTAGGGCTAGCGGGGGGAATAGATACGCAGTATTTT
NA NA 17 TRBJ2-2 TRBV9 CASSVEVRASRTGELFF TGTGCCAGCAGCGTAGAGGTCCGAGCGTCGAGGACCGGGGAGCTGTTTTTT
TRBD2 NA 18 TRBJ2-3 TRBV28 CASSFTSGRGGSTDTQYF TGTGCCAGCAGTTTTACTAGCGGGAGGGGGGGAAGCACAGATACGCAGTATTTT
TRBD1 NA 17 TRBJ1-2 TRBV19 CASSHTGTGGFPYGYTF TGTGCCAGTAGCCACACCGGGACAGGTGGATTTCCCTATGGCTACACCTTC
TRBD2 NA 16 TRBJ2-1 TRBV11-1 CASSSGTSGTYNEQFF TGTGCCAGCAGCTCAGGGACTAGCGGAACCTACAATGAGCAGTTCTTC
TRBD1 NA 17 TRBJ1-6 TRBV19 CASSIMEGPPGGSPLHF TGTGCCAGTAGTATTATGGAGGGCCCCCCAGGGGGATCACCCCTCCACTTT
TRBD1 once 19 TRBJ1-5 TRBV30 CAWSVRRQGAITGNQPQHF TGTGCCTGGAGTGTAAGGCGACAGGGGGCTATTACGGGCAATCAGCCCCAGCATTTT
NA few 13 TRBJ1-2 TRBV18 CASSPLREHGYTF TGTGCCAGCTCACCTTTACGGGAGCATGGCTACACCTTC
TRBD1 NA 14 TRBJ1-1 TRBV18 CASSPQGANTEAFF TGTGCCAGCTCACCACAGGGGGCGAACACTGAAGCTTTCTTT
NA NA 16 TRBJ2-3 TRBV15 CATSRDGRSSTDTQYF TGTGCCACCAGCAGAGATGGGCGTTCTAGCACAGATACGCAGTATTTT
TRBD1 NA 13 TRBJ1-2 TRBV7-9 CATLQGENYGYTF TGTGCCACCCTGCAGGGGGAGAACTATGGCTACACCTTC
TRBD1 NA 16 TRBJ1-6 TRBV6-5 CASSYRGQGENSPLHF TGTGCCAGCAGTTACCGGGGACAGGGTGAGAATTCACCCCTCCACTTT
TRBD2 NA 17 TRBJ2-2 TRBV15 CATSRDLLAGGPGELFF TGTGCCACCAGCAGAGATCTCCTAGCGGGAGGGCCCGGGGAGCTGTTTTTT
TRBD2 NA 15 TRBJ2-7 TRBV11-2 CASSLWTSSPGEQYF TGTGCCAGCAGCTTATGGACTAGCTCTCCGGGGGAGCAGTACTTC
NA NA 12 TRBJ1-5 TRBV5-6 CASSLKSQPQHF TGTGCCAGCAGCTTGAAGAGTCAGCCCCAGCATTTT
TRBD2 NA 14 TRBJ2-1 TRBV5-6 CASRWGPGGNEQFF TGTGCCAGCAGATGGGGACCGGGAGGAAATGAGCAGTTCTTC
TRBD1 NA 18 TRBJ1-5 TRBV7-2 CASSLGDRTTRGNQPQHF TGTGCCAGCAGCTTAGGGGACAGGACTACCAGAGGCAATCAGCCCCAGCATTTT
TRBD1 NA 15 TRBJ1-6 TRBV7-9 CASSLGDRSNSPLHF TGTGCCAGCAGCTTGGGGGACAGGTCGAATTCACCCCTCCACTTT
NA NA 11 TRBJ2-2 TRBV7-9 CASSPTGELFF TGTGCCAGCAGCCCTACCGGGGAGCTGTTTTTT
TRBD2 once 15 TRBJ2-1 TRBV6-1 CASSEEVAGVVEQFF TGTGCCAGCAGTGAAGAGGTAGCGGGAGTCGTTGAGCAGTTCTTC
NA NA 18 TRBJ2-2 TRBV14 CASSQEGSLASSTGELFF TGTGCCAGCAGCCAAGAAGGGAGCCTAGCTTCTTCAACCGGGGAGCTGTTTTTT
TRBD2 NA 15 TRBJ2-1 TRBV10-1 CASSVGLAGDNEQFF TGCGCCAGCAGTGTGGGGCTAGCGGGAGACAATGAGCAGTTCTTC
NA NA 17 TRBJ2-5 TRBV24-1 CATSAPRGGPKQETQYF TGTGCCACCAGTGCCCCACGCGGCGGCCCCAAGCAAGAGACCCAGTACTTC
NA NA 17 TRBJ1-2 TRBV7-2 CASSLALYSNSNYGYTF TGTGCCAGCAGCTTAGCGCTCTATTCCAATTCAAACTATGGCTACACCTTC
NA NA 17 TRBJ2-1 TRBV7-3 CASSLTGGTSSGNEQFF TGTGCCAGCAGCTTAACCGGCGGGACCTCCTCCGGGAATGAGCAGTTCTTC
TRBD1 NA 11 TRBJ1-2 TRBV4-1 CASGQGWGYTF TGCGCCAGCGGACAGGGCTGGGGCTACACCTTC
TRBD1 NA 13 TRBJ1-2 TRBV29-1 CSLSTGPNYGYTF TGCAGCCTCTCGACAGGGCCCAACTATGGCTACACCTTC
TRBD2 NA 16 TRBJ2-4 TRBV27 CASSLPPSGGKNIQYF TGTGCCAGCAGTTTACCGCCTAGCGGGGGGAAAAACATTCAGTACTTC
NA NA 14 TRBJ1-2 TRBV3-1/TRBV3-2 CASSHRDIIVGYTF TGTGCCAGCAGCCATCGGGACATCATCGTTGGCTACACCTTC
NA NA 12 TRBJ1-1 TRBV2 CASSNVLSEAFF TGTGCCAGCAGCAACGTCCTGAGTGAAGCTTTCTTT
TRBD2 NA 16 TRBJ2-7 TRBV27 CASSLVAGSGLAEQYF TGTGCCAGCAGTTTAGTGGCGGGTAGCGGGTTGGCCGAGCAGTACTTC
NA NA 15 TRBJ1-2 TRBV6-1 CASSEALVDVYGYTF TGTGCCAGCAGTGAAGCGTTGGTAGATGTCTATGGCTACACCTTC
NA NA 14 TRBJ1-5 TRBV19 CASSFPGSDQPQHF TGTGCCAGTAGTTTCCCAGGGTCGGATCAGCCCCAGCATTTT
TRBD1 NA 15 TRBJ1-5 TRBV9 CASSVEGGKNQPQHF TGTGCCAGCAGCGTAGAAGGGGGCAAGAATCAGCCCCAGCATTTT
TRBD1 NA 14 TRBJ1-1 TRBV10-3 CAIRAQGAGTEAFF TGTGCCATCAGGGCACAGGGGGCCGGCACTGAAGCTTTCTTT
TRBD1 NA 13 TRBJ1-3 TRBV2 CASSRGKGNTIYF TGTGCCAGCAGCAGGGGGAAGGGAAACACCATATATTTT
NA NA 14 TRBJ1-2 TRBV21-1 CASSNLENADGYTF TGTGCCAGCAGCAATCTTGAGAACGCGGATGGCTACACCTTC
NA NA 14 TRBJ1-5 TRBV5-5 CASTQGGSNQPQHF TGTGCCAGCACCCAAGGAGGTAGCAATCAGCCCCAGCATTTT
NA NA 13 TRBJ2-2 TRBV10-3 CAIRGGDTGELFF TGTGCCATCAGGGGCGGGGACACCGGGGAGCTGTTTTTT
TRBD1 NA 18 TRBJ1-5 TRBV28 CASSTHQDREFSNQPQHF TGTGCCAGCAGTACACACCAGGACAGGGAATTTAGCAATCAGCCCCAGCATTTT
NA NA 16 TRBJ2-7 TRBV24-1 CATSDSRDSGKDEQYF TGTGCCACCAGTGATTCCCGGGATTCGGGAAAGGACGAGCAGTACTTC
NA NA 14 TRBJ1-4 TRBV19 CASSIAGANEKLFF TGTGCCAGTAGTATAGCGGGGGCTAATGAAAAACTGTTTTTT
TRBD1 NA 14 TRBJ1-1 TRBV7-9 CASSPPGTVTEAFF TGTGCCAGCAGCCCCCCCGGGACAGTCACTGAAGCTTTCTTT
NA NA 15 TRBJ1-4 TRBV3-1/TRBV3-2 CASSWGGTLDEKLFF TGTGCCAGCAGCTGGGGGGGGACATTAGATGAAAAACTGTTTTTT
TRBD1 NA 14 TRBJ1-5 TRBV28 CASSAGTGNQPQHF TGTGCCAGCAGTGCCGGGACAGGGAATCAGCCCCAGCATTTT
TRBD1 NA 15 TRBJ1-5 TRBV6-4 CASRAGGQSNQPQHF TGTGCCAGCAGGGCCGGGGGACAGTCCAATCAGCCCCAGCATTTT
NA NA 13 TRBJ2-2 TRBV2 CASSAGMAAELFF TGTGCCAGCAGCGCGGGGATGGCCGCGGAGCTGTTTTTT
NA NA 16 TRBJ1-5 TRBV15 CATSRDMTRFSQPQHF TGTGCCACCAGCAGAGATATGACAAGGTTTTCTCAGCCCCAGCATTTT
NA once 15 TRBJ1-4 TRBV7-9 CASSFSRVGNEKLFF TGTGCCAGCAGCTTCTCGAGGGTGGGTAATGAAAAACTGTTTTTT
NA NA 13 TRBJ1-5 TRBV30 CAWSWARNQPQHF TGTGCCTGGAGTTGGGCCCGCAATCAGCCCCAGCATTTT
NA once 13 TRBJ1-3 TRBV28 CASRTIGGNTIYF TGTGCCAGCAGAACAATCGGAGGGAACACCATATATTTT